The T cell receptor (beta chain) under discussion was sequenced for a study of prognosis after radiotherapy for stage I lung cancer. About the research overall: Aged roughly 50 to 85 years, with a median of approximately 71 years, the patients were approximately 13 men and about six women. While 15 or so patients showed no significant progression after radiotherapy, a few developed distant metastases at a median of about 7 months.

A note on this clonotype: It is likely a read error: a sequence one base away is far more abundant.

Blood, six milliliters, was collected at each of two time points. Germline CDR1 and CDR2: SGHVS and FQNEAQ. The CDR3 is 14 amino acids. V was cut by 2 bases and J by 0 bases, with 5 bases left in between. By two-round multiplex PCR, the TCR beta CDR3 was amplified from genomic DNA. Round-one PCR had primers specific to each TRBV and TRBJ gene. Via MiXCR, TCRdb re-called the multiplex PCR reads, giving one row per CDR3 protein. The repertoire holds more than 30,000 distinct CDR3 sequences, with roughly 40% as singletons. V and J are TRBV7-8 and TRBJ1-5; D unresolved. The source was PBMCs, collected before or after stereotactic body radiation therapy (not recorded which). The sequence was collected from a donor over 45 with non-small cell lung cancer. This CDR3 is CASSLQASNQPQHF. CDR3 in DNA: TGTGCCAGCAGCTTACAGGCTAGCAATCAGCCCCAGCATTTT. The full variable domain, completed using reference TRBV7-8 and TRBJ1-5, is GAGVSQSPRYKVAKRGQDVALRCDPISGHVSLFWYQQALGQGPEFLTYFQNEAQLDKSGLPSDRFFAERPEGSVSTLKIQRTQQEDSAVYLCASSLQASNQPQHFGDGTRLSIL.